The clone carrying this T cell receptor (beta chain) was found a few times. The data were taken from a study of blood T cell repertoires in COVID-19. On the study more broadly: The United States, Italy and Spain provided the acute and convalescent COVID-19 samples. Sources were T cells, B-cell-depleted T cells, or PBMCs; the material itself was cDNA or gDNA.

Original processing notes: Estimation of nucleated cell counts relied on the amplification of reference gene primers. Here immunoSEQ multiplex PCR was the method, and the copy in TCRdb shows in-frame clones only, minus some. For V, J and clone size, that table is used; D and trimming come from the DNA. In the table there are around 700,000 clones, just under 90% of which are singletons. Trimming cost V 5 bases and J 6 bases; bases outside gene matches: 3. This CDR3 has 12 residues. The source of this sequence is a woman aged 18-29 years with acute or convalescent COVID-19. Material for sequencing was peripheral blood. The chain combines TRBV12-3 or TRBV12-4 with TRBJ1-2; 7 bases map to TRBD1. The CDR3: CASSQGGNGYTF. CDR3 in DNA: TGTGCCAGCAGTCAGGGGGGTAATGGCTACACCTTC.